These 2 T cell receptor beta chains were all obtained from the same sample, sequenced in a study of T cells after posttransplantation cyclophosphamide. Assay: immunoSEQ multiplex PCR; the TCRdb copy retains only in-frame clones and omits some. Sampling found about 39,000 clones, none seen once. Sample: PBMCs. These receptors were taken from a woman aged 50 to 60 in good health and a related stem cell transplant donor.

This clone was counted at least ten times. The genes are TRBV11-1 and TRBJ2-1, with TRBD1 matching 8 bases. V was pared by 2 bases and J by 8 bases, with 11 bases of the junction left unmatched. The CDR3 consists of 16 residues. Germline CDR1 is SGHAT and CDR2 is FQDESV (reference sequence). The CDR3 protein is CASSLMLGQGGDEQFF. CDR3 DNA: TGTGCCAGCAGCTTAATGCTCGGACAGGGAGGTGATGAGCAGTTCTTC.

In its sample, this clone was seen many times. The chain combines TRBV7-3 with TRBJ2-2; TRBD1 aligns across 7 bases. This CDR3 comprises 14 residues. Per germline, CDR1 SGHTA and CDR2 FQGTGA. V gave up 3 bases and J gave up 3 bases; unmatched junction bases: 1. The CDR3 sequence: CASSFGTDTGELFF. The CDR3 nucleotides are TGTGCCAGCAGCTTCGGGACAGACACCGGGGAGCTGTTTTTT.